This record covers a single T cell receptor (beta chain). Its antigen is unknown. This record comes from a study of shared clonotypes between healthy human individuals. Study conclusions and caveats: Compared with clonotypes that all four donors shared, non-shared clonotypes had lower generation probabilities.

The V gene's germline CDR1 is MGHRA and CDR2 YSYEKL. The CDR3 has 16 amino acids. J gave up 4 bases and V 1 base, and 3 bases lay outside the gene matches. Repertoires were generated with immunoSEQ multiplex PCR, while TCRdb's copy carries only in-frame clones and drops some. The data hold 2,500,000 or so clones, with 85% to 95% observed a single time. Source material: naive CD4+ T cells from PBMCs. Noted subset: CD45RA+ positively selected. This TCR came from a man younger than 35 in good health. Some clones in this sample may be carry-over from other donors' samples. This chain joins TRBV4-1 and TRBJ2-1, with 11 bases lining up with TRBD2. CDR3 protein: CASSQGLAGRYNEQFF. The CDR3 coding sequence is TGCGCCAGCAGCCAAGGACTAGCGGGAAGGTACAATGAGCAGTTCTTC.